One TCR beta chain is described in this entry. Antigen unknown. The data derive from a study of identical twins. Regarding the study as a whole: Models predicted less out-of-frame TCR alpha sharing in monozygotic twins than was found.

TCRdb independently ran MiXCR on the 5' RACE reads; one entry per CDR3 protein. The sample holds some 500,000 distinct CDR3 sequences; roughly 21% are singletons and the top ten take around 0.9%. This sample was shared with a second study, whose subject was T cells expressing NK-cell markers. That work contributes: An anti-gamma-delta TCR antibody confined sorting to alpha-beta TCR T cells across several of the experiments.

The origin of this receptor is a woman under 30 in good health. Sequenced: CD4+ T cells sorted from blood.

This chain's CDR3 is CATQRTSSTDTQYF. For the CDR3, the DNA is TGTGCCACTCAGCGGACTTCTAGCACAGATACGCAGTATTTT. The chain carries TRBV6-4 and TRBJ2-3; D possibly corresponds to TRBD2 (5 bases). Germline V gene lookup returns CDR1 MRHNA and CDR2 SNTAGT. V dropped 10 bases and J dropped 0 bases, with 14 bases sitting between them. The CDR3 covers 14 residues.